Reported below is one T cell receptor (beta chain). Its antigen remains unknown. Germline trimming cut 5 bases from V and 12 bases from J; bases unmatched to any gene: 10. The CDR3 sequence is 13 residues long. The germline V gene encodes CDR1 LNHDA and CDR2 SQIVND (reference sequence). Sequenced by immunoSEQ multiplex PCR; TCRdb stores in-frame clones only, minus some. The data show 40,000 to 50,000 clones, approximately 90% seen once. The sample belongs to a study of PD-1 blockade in classical Hodgkin lymphoma. Looking at the study overall: Every 2 weeks, patients got 3 mg/kg intravenous nivolumab.

The study's findings and limits: Newly diagnosed patients reportedly had lower baseline TCR diversity than healthy donors. Complete responders entered with baseline diversity on par with newly diagnosed patients, the results showed.

After autologous stem cell transplantation all patients relapsed, and prior brentuximab vedotin exposure differed between cohorts. This receptor was taken from a human donor with classical Hodgkin lymphoma. The specimen comprised peripheral blood mononuclear cells (PBMCs), sampled before the second cycle of nivolumab. The chain joins TRBV19 to TRBJ2-1; TRBD2 agrees at 7 bases. CDR3 in DNA: TGTGCCAGTAGTTATAGCGGGCCCACAGGGCAGTTCTTC. As protein: CASSYSGPTGQFF.